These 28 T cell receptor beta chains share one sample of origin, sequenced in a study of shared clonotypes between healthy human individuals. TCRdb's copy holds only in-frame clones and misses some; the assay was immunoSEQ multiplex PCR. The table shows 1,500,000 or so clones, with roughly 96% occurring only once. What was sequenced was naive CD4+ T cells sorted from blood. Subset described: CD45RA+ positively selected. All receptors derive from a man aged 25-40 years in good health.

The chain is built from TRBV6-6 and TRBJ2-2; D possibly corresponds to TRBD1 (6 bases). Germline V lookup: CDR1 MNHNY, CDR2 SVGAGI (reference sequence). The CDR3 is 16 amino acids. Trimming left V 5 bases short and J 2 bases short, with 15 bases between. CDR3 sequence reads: CASSGDRKGNTGELFF. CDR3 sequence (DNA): TGTGCCAGCAGTGGCGACAGGAAGGGTAACACCGGGGAGCTGTTTTTT.

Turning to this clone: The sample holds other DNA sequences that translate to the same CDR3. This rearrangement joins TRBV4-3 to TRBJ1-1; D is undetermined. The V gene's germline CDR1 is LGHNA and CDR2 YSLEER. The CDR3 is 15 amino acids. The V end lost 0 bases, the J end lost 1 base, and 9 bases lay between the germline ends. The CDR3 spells CASSQEEGRNTEAFF. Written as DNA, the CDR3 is TGCGCCAGCAGCCAAGAAGAAGGACGGAACACTGAAGCTTTCTTT.

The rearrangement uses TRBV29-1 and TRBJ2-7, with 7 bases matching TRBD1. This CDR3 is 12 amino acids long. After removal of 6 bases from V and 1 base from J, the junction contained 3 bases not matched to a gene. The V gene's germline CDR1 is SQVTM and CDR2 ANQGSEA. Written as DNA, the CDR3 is TGCAGCGTAGAACAGGGGTCCTACGAGCAGTACTTC. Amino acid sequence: CSVEQGSYEQYF.

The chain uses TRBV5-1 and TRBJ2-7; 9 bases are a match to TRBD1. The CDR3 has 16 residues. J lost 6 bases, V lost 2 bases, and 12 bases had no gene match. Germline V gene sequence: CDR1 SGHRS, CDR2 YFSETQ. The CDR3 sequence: CASSFRDRDILPEQYF. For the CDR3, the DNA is TGCGCCAGCAGCTTCAGGGACAGGGACATACTACCCGAGCAGTACTTC.

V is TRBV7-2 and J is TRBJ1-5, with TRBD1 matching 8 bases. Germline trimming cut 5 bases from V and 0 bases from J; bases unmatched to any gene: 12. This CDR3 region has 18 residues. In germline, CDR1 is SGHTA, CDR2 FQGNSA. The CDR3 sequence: CASSQTGEWEYSNQPQHF. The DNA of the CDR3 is TGTGCCAGCAGCCAGACAGGGGAGTGGGAGTATAGCAATCAGCCCCAGCATTTT. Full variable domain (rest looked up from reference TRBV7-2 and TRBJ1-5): GAGVSQSPSNKVTEKGKDVELRCDPISGHTALYWYRQSLGQGLEFLIYFQGNSAPDKSGLPSDRFSAERTGGSVSTLTIQRTQQEDSAVYLCASSQTGEWEYSNQPQHFGDGTRLSIL.

The CDR3, as DNA: TGTGCCAGCAGTTCACGGGGCGAAAGGTTCTTC. Protein: CASSSRGERFF. This chain joins TRBV28 and TRBJ2-1, with D perhaps being TRBD1 or TRBD2 (5 bases each). With 4 bases removed from V and 15 bases from J, the gap between germline ends came to 13 bases. The CDR3 is 11 amino acids. Germline-derived CDR1 and CDR2 are MDHEN and SYDVKM.

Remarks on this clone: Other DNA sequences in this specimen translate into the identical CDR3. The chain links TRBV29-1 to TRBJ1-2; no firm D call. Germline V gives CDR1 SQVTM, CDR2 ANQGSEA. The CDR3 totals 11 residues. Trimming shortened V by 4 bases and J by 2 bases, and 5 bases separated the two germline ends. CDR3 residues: CSVGGNYGYTF. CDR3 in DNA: TGCAGCGTTGGTGGGAACTATGGCTACACCTTC.

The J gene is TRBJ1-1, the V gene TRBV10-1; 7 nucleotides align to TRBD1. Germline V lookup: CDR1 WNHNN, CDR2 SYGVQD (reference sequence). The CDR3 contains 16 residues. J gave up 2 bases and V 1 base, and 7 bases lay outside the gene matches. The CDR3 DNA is TGCGCCAGCAGTGAGTGGCAGGGGGTAGGAAACACTGAAGCTTTCTTT. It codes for CASSEWQGVGNTEAFF.

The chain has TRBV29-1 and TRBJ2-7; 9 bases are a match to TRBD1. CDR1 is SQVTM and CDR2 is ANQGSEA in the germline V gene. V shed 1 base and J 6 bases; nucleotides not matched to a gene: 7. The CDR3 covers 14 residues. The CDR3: CSVEGGQGVTEQYF. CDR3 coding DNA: TGCAGCGTTGAAGGGGGACAGGGAGTAACCGAGCAGTACTTC.

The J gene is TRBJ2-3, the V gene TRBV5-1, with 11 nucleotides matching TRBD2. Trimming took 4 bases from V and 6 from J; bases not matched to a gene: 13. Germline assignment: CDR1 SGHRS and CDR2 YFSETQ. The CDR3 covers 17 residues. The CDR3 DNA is TGCGCCAGCAGCCGCGGGACTAGCGGACGGACTGGGGATACGCAGTATTTT. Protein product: CASSRGTSGRTGDTQYF.

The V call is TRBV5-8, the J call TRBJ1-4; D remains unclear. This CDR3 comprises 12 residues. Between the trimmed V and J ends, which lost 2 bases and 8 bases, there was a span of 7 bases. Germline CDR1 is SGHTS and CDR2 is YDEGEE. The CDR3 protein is CASSFNLEKLFF. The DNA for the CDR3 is TGTGCCAGCAGCTTCAACTTGGAAAAACTGTTTTTT.

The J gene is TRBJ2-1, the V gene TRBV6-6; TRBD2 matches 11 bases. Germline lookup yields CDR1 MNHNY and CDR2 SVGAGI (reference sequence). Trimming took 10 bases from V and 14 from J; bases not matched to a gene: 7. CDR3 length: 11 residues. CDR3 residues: CAIGSGREKFF. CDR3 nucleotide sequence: TGTGCCATCGGTAGCGGGAGGGAGAAGTTCTTC.

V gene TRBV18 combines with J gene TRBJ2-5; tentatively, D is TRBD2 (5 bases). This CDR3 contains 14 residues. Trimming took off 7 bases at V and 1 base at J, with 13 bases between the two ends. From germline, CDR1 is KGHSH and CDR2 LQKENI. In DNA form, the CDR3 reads TGTGCCAGCTTAAGAAGCGGACTCCAAGAGACCCAGTACTTC. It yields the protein CASLRSGLQETQYF.

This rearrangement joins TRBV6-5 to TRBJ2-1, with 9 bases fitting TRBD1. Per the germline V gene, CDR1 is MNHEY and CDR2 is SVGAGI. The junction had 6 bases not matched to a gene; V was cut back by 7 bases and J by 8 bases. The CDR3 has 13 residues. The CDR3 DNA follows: TGTGCCAGCATACCGGGACAGGGATATGAGCAGTTCTTC. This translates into CASIPGQGYEQFF.

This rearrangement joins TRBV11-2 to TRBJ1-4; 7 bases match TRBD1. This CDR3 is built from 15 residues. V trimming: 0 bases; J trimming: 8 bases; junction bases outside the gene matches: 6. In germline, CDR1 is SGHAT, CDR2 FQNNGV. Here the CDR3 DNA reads TGTGCCAGCAGCTTAGAGACAGGGAGTAAGGAAAAACTGTTTTTT. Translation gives CASSLETGSKEKLFF.

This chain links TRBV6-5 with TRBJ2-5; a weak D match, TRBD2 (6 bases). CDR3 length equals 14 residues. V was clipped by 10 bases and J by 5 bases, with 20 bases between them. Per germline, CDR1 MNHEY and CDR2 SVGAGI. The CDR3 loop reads CATLGSGRGETQYF. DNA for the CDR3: TGTGCCACCCTCGGTAGCGGTCGAGGGGAGACCCAGTACTTC.

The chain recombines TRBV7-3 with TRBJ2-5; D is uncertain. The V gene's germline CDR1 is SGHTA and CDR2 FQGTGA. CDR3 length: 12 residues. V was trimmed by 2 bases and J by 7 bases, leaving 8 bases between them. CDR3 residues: CASSLPGRTQYF. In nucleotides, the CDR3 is TGTGCCAGCAGCTTACCCGGTCGGACCCAGTACTTC.

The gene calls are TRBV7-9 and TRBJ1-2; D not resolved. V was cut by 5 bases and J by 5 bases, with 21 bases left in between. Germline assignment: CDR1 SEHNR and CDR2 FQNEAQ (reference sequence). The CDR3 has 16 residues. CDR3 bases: TGTGCCAGCAGCAATCCCGGGGAACCGGCTAGTTATGGCTACACCTTC. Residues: CASSNPGEPASYGYTF.

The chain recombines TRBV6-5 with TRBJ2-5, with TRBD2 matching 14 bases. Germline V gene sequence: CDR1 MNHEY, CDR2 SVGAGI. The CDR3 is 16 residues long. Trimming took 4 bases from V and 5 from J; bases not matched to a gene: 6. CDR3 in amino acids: CASSFGTSGSVETQYF. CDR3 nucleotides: TGTGCCAGCAGTTTCGGGACTAGCGGGAGCGTGGAGACCCAGTACTTC.

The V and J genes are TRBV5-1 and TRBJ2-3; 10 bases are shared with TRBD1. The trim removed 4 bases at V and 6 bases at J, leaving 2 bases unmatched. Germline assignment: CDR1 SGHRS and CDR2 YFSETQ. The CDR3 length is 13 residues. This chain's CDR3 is CASSRGQGDTQYF. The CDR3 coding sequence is TGCGCCAGCAGCAGGGGACAGGGGGATACGCAGTATTTT. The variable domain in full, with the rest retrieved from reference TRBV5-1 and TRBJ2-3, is KAGVTQTPRYLIKTRGQQVTLSCSPISGHRSVSWYQQTPGQGLQFLFEYFSETQRNKGNFPGRFSGRQFSNSRSEMNVSTLELGDSALYLCASSRGQGDTQYFGPGTRLTVL.

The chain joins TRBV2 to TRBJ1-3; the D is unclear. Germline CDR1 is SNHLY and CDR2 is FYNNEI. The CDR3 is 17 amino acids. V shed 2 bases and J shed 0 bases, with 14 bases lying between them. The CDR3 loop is CASSERARHTSGNTIYF. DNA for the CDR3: TGTGCCAGCAGTGAAAGGGCCAGGCACACCTCTGGAAACACCATATATTTT.

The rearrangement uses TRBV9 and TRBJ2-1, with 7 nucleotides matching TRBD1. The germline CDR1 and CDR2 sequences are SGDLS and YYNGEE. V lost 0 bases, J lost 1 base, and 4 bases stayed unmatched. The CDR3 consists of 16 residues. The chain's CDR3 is CASSVEGGFSYNEQFF. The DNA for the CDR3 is TGTGCCAGCAGCGTAGAAGGGGGCTTTTCCTACAATGAGCAGTTCTTC.

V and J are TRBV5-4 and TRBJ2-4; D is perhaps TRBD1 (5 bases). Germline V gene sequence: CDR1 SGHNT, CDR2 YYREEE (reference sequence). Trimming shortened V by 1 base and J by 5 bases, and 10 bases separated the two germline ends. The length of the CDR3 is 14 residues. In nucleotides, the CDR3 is TGTGCCAGCAGCTTGTATGGGGCGCAAAACATTCAGTACTTC. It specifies CASSLYGAQNIQYF.

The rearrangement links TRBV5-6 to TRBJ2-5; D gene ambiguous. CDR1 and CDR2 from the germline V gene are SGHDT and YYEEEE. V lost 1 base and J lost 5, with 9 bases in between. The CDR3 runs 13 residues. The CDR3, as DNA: TGTGCCAGCAGCTTGTTTGCGGCGGAGACCCAGTACTTC. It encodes CASSLFAAETQYF.

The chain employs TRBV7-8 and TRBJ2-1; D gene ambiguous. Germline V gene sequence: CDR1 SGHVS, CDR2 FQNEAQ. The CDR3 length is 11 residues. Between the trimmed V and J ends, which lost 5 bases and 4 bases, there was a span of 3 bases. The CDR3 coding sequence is TGTGCCAGCAGCCATTACAATGAGCAGTTCTTC. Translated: CASSHYNEQFF.

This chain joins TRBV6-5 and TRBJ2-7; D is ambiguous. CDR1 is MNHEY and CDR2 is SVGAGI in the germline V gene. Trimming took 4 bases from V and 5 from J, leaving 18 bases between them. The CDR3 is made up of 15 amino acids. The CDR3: CASSSVALRRNEQYF. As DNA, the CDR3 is TGTGCCAGCAGTTCAGTGGCTCTCCGGAGAAACGAGCAGTACTTC.

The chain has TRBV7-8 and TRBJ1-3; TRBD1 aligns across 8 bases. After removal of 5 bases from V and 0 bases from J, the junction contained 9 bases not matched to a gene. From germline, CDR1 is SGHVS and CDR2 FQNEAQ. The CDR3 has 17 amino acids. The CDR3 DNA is TGTGCCAGCAGCCCACGACAGGGGTTCAACTCTGGAAACACCATATATTTT. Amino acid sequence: CASSPRQGFNSGNTIYF. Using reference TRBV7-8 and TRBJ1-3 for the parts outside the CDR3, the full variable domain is GAGVSQSPRYKVAKRGQDVALRCDPISGHVSLFWYQQALGQGPEFLTYFQNEAQLDKSGLPSDRFFAERPEGSVSTLKIQRTQQEDSAVYLCASSPRQGFNSGNTIYFGEGSWLTVV.

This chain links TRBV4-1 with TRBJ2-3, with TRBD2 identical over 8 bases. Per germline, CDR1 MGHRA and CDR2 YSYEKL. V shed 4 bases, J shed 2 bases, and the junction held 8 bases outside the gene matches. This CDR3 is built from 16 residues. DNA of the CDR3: TGCGCCAGCAGCCTAGGGACTAGTTTAATCACAGATACGCAGTATTTT. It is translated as CASSLGTSLITDTQYF.